The 6 T cell receptor beta chains below come from one sample, sequenced in a study of T cell responses to AZD1222 COVID-19 vaccine. Libraries were prepared by immunoSEQ multiplex PCR; TCRdb keeps only in-frame clonotypes and omits some of them. Here the sample spans some 130,000 clones, around 90% being singletons. Material: peripheral blood, obtained on day 0 of AZD1222 vaccination. These receptors were collected from an adult in good health.

The rearrangement uses TRBV7-2 and TRBJ1-2; 7 bases match TRBD1. The CDR3 spans 15 residues. Germline CDR1 SGHTA, CDR2 FQGNSA. J gave up 4 bases and V 1 base, and 6 bases lay outside the gene matches. This CDR3 is CASSLGRTGSYGYTF. The CDR3 DNA sequence: TGTGCCAGCAGCTTAGGAAGGACAGGCTCCTATGGCTACACCTTC.

This clone was picked up one time. V usage is TRBV19 and J usage is TRBJ2-5, with D hard to call. This CDR3 comprises 13 residues. V was pared by 5 bases and J by 4 bases, with 11 bases between. The germline V gene encodes CDR1 LNHDA and CDR2 SQIVND (reference sequence). The CDR3 DNA follows: TGTGCCAGTAGTGACTCTGGGCGAGAGACCCAGTACTTC. It encodes CASSDSGRETQYF.

V is TRBV19 and J is TRBJ1-5; 10 bases align to TRBD1. Losses at the gene ends were 10 bases for V and 8 bases for J; bases not matched to a gene: 17. Per the germline V gene, CDR1 is LNHDA and CDR2 is SQIVND (reference sequence). There are 16 residues in the CDR3. The CDR3 coding sequence is TGTGCCACAAGGGACGGGGGGACAGGGGACGGAGAGCCCCAGCATTTT. Residues: CATRDGGTGDGEPQHF.

This clone was seen a single time. The chain is built from TRBV27 and TRBJ1-1, with 7 bases identical to TRBD1. Germline-derived CDR1 and CDR2 are MNHEY and SMNVEV (reference sequence). There are 14 residues in the CDR3. The trim removed 5 bases at V and 1 base at J, leaving 4 bases unmatched. The CDR3 sequence: CASSPHRGNTEAFF. CDR3 bases: TGTGCCAGCAGTCCCCACAGGGGGAACACTGAAGCTTTCTTT.

The V and J genes are TRBV6-5 and TRBJ1-6; D remains unclear. V gave up 6 bases and J gave up 0 bases, with 9 bases separating them. CDR1 is MNHEY, CDR2 SVGAGI, per germline. CDR3 length: 15 residues. Here the CDR3 DNA reads TGTGCCAGCAGGGTGACCAGCTCCTATAATTCACCCCTCCACTTT. It specifies CASRVTSSYNSPLHF.

The CDR3 sequence: CASSQSRILYEQYF. The CDR3 coding sequence is TGCGCCAGCAGCCAGAGTCGAATCCTCTACGAGCAGTACTTC. This chain links TRBV4-1 with TRBJ2-7; D remains unclear. Deletions cut 3 bases from V and 3 bases from J, with 12 bases between. CDR3 length equals 14 residues. Per germline, CDR1 MGHRA and CDR2 YSYEKL.